The 16 T cell receptor beta chains in this list originate from one sample, sequenced in a study of human T cells and chemical hapten exposure. Time point specified: patch test 1, 2 weeks after DPC sensitization. Treatment in this sample: therapeutic diphenylcyclopropenone sensitization with weekly scalp DPC. One entry per CDR3 protein results from TCRdb running MiXCR on the RACE reads. There are 350,000 or so distinct CDR3 sequences in the sample; 6% to 8.5% occur only once, and approximately 8.9% lies in the top ten. The source was whole blood, collected in connection with sensitization to the hapten diphenylcyclopropenone (DPC). These receptors were taken from a woman between 18 and 29 years old with alopecia areata. Some clones in this sample may be carry-over from other donors' samples.

J is TRBJ2-7 and V is TRBV7-2, with D possibly called TRBD1 or TRBD2 (5 bases each). Germline lookup yields CDR1 SGHTA and CDR2 FQGNSA. V was pared by 3 bases and J by 6 bases, with 9 bases between. This CDR3 spans 12 amino acids. The CDR3 DNA reads as TGTGCCAGCAGCTTGGGGGTTTCCGAGCAGTACTTC. Its protein product is CASSLGVSEQYF.

This clonotype was detected only a few times. This chain joins TRBV28 and TRBJ2-7; the D is unclear. This CDR3 comprises 12 residues. Germline CDR1 is MDHEN and CDR2 is SYDVKM. Trimming shortened V by 7 bases and J by 1 base, and 8 bases separated the two germline ends. As DNA, the CDR3 is TGTGCCAGCATAAGGAGTTCCTACGAGCAGTACTTC. Its protein is CASIRSSYEQYF. Full variable domain (rest looked up from reference TRBV28 and TRBJ2-7): DVKVTQSSRYLVKRTGEKVFLECVQDMDHENMFWYRQDPGLGLRLIYFSYDVKMKEKGDIPEGYSVSREKKERFSLILESASTNQTSMYLCASIRSSYEQYFGPGTRLTVT.

This clonotype was recorded at least ten times. V and J are TRBV6-5 and TRBJ2-3; a weak D match, TRBD1 (5 bases). Germline V gives CDR1 MNHEY, CDR2 SVGAGI. The CDR3 is made up of 15 amino acids. The V and J ends lost 0 bases and 5 bases respectively, with 12 bases between them. The CDR3: CASSYSGRVGDTQYF. CDR3 sequence (DNA): TGTGCCAGCAGTTACTCTGGCAGGGTTGGAGATACGCAGTATTTT.

This clonotype occurred many times. J is TRBJ2-5 and V is TRBV11-2, with 7 nucleotides matching TRBD2. Germline V gene data show CDR1 as SGHAT and CDR2 as FQNNGV. J gave up 2 bases and V 1 base, and 10 bases lay outside the gene matches. This CDR3 spans 17 amino acids. The CDR3, as DNA: TGTGCCAGCAGCTTAGTGCCGCCGGGACTACTACAAGAGACCCAGTACTTC. This gives the protein CASSLVPPGLLQETQYF.

This clonotype was found many times. The J gene is TRBJ2-3, the V gene TRBV20-1; 9 bases map to TRBD2. In germline, CDR1 is DFQATT, CDR2 SNEGSKA (reference sequence). This CDR3 contains 17 residues. After removal of 3 bases from V and 1 base from J, the junction contained 11 bases not matched to a gene. The CDR3 protein is CSASKVSGGPGTDTQYF. DNA for the CDR3: TGCAGTGCTAGTAAGGTTAGCGGGGGCCCCGGCACAGATACGCAGTATTTT.

This clonotype was detected ten times or more. One junction end disagrees with the germline gene, perhaps due to a read error. The V call is TRBV7-8, the J call TRBJ1-1, with D unresolved. The CDR3 totals 13 residues. Germline loops: CDR1 SGHVS, CDR2 FQNEAQ. DNA of the CDR3: TGTGCCAGCAACTTATCAGGTAGAACTGAAGCTTTCTTT. Its protein product is CASNLSGRTEAFF.

The chain carries TRBV18 and TRBJ1-1, with D maybe TRBD1 (6 bases). From germline, CDR1 is KGHSH and CDR2 LQKENI. The CDR3 runs to 16 residues. The V and J ends lost 3 bases and 2 bases respectively, with 16 bases between them. The CDR3: CASSPPRGGGNTEAFF. The CDR3 DNA sequence: TGTGCCAGCTCACCTCCCCGTGGGGGGGGCAACACTGAAGCTTTCTTT.

This clonotype has a count of ten or more. The chain carries TRBV18 and TRBJ2-1, with TRBD1 matching 12 bases. The germline CDR1 and CDR2 sequences are KGHSH and LQKENI. V trimming: 2 bases; J trimming: 7 bases; junction bases outside the gene matches: 12. The CDR3 is 18 amino acids. The CDR3 spells CASSPSRTGTGGRNEQFF. The CDR3 DNA is TGTGCCAGCTCACCAAGCAGAACCGGGACAGGGGGCAGGAATGAGCAGTTCTTC. The variable domain in full, completed from reference TRBV18 and TRBJ2-1, reads NAGVMQNPRHLVRRRGQEARLRCSPMKGHSHVYWYRQLPEEGLKFMVYLQKENIIDESGMPKERFSAEFPKEGPSILRIQQVVRGDSAAYFCASSPSRTGTGGRNEQFFGPGTRLTVL.

The rearrangement joins TRBV6-2 or TRBV6-3 to TRBJ1-2, with 7 bases matching TRBD1. Unmatched junction bases numbered 8, after V lost 4 bases and J lost 0 bases. CDR3 length equals 16 residues. Germline CDR1 reads MNHEY; CDR2 reads SVGEGT. The CDR3: CASSLRQGDPNYGYTF. In nucleotides, the CDR3 is TGTGCCAGCAGTTTGCGGCAGGGGGACCCTAACTATGGCTACACCTTC.

This clonotype was detected a few times. The chain links TRBV7-8 to TRBJ1-5, with 7 bases matching TRBD1. Trimming removed 5 bases from V and 2 bases from J; junction bases left unmatched: 6. Per the germline V gene, CDR1 is SGHVS and CDR2 is FQNEAQ. The CDR3 has 15 residues. The chain's CDR3 is CASSQGTGGNQPQHF. The CDR3 DNA follows: TGTGCCAGCAGCCAAGGTACAGGGGGCAATCAGCCCCAGCATTTT.

This clonotype came up a few times. This chain uses TRBV7-2 with TRBJ2-7; 10 bases align to TRBD2. J gave up 0 bases and V 7 bases, and 6 bases lay outside the gene matches. The V gene's germline CDR1 is SGHTA and CDR2 FQGNSA. The CDR3 totals 15 residues. Written as DNA, the CDR3 is TGTGCCAGCACTCGTAGCGGGGGGAGCTCCTACGAGCAGTACTTC. It is translated as CASTRSGGSSYEQYF. Based on the CDR3 plus reference TRBV7-2 and TRBJ2-7, the full variable domain is GAGVSQSPSNKVTEKGKDVELRCDPISGHTALYWYRQSLGQGLEFLIYFQGNSAPDKSGLPSDRFSAERTGGSVSTLTIQRTQQEDSAVYLCASTRSGGSSYEQYFGPGTRLTVT.

The V call is TRBV10-3, the J call TRBJ2-3, with 9 bases identical to TRBD1. CDR1 is ENHRY, CDR2 SYGVKD, per germline. The CDR3 sequence is 15 residues long. With 5 bases clipped from V and 4 bases from J, the junction kept 7 bases outside the gene matches. The CDR3 loop is CAISPGQGNSDTQYF. CDR3 DNA sequence: TGTGCCATCAGTCCCGGACAGGGGAATTCAGATACGCAGTATTTT.

The chain employs TRBV29-1 and TRBJ1-2; D might be TRBD1 (6 bases). Per the germline V gene, CDR1 is SQVTM and CDR2 is ANQGSEA. The CDR3 covers 14 residues. V was cut by 3 bases and J by 3 bases, with 14 bases left in between. The CDR3 DNA sequence: TGCAGCGTTGACACAGGGTTGAAGGACTATGGCTACACCTTC. Protein product: CSVDTGLKDYGYTF.

The V gene is TRBV2, the J gene TRBJ1-6; D is unresolved. There are 13 residues in the CDR3. Germline CDR1 and CDR2: SNHLY and FYNNEI. V lost 8 bases and J lost 7, with 12 bases in between. CDR3 nucleotides: TGTGCCAGCGCCGACACCGTAAATTCACCCCTCCACTTT. Its translation: CASADTVNSPLHF.

There are a few counts of this clonotype. This rearrangement joins TRBV2 to TRBJ1-6; tentatively, D is TRBD1 (5 bases). V gave up 4 bases and J gave up 7 bases, with 8 bases separating them. The CDR3 is 13 amino acids. CDR1 and CDR2 (germline): SNHLY, FYNNEI. The CDR3 region is CASSGQPNSPLHF. The DNA for the CDR3 is TGTGCCAGCAGTGGACAGCCCAATTCACCCCTCCACTTT.

The chain combines TRBV10-3 with TRBJ2-2, with 10 positions matching TRBD2. Losses at the gene ends were 2 bases for V and 7 bases for J; bases not matched to a gene: 7. Germline CDR1 is ENHRY and CDR2 is SYGVKD. The CDR3 loop spans 16 amino acids. CDR3 DNA sequence: TGTGCCATCAGTGAGACCAGCGGGGGGGCCGGCGGGGAGCTGTTTTTT. Translation: CAISETSGGAGGELFF.